A selection of T cell receptor beta chains follows, all from one sample in a study of blood T cells in healthy people across ages. MiXCR was run by TCRdb on the 5' RACE reads, yielding one entry per CDR3 protein. The sample yields approximately 780,000 distinct CDR3 sequences, roughly 24% seen once. These records were also assigned to another study, of T cells of mothers and their children.

Material: blood. The receptors stem from a boy between 10 and 17 years old in good health. Each CDR3 is given with its conserved first and last residue. A D gene is named only where the DNA matches it firmly. Expanded clones are given a class, and other clones once, few, many or no size at all.

len	abundance	j_gene	v_gene	d_gene	CDR3nt	CDR3aa
14	-	TRBJ2-5	TRBV12-3/TRBV12-4	TRBD1	TGTGCCAGCAGGGACAGGGTCGTCCAAGAGACCCAGTACTTC	CASRDRVVQETQYF
18	-	TRBJ2-4	TRBV7-9	TRBD2	TGTGCCAGCAGCTTACGACTAGCGGGGACCCTTGGCAAAAACATTCAGTACTTC	CASSLRLAGTLGKNIQYF
11	-	TRBJ2-5	TRBV20-1	-	TGCAGTGGGGCGGACCAAGAGACCCAGTACTTC	CSGADQETQYF
16	-	TRBJ2-6	TRBV5-1	-	TGCGCCAGCAGGGGTCCTCCGAATCCTGGGGCCAACGTCCTGACTTTC	CASRGPPNPGANVLTF
16	-	TRBJ1-1	TRBV6-4	-	TGTGCCAGCAGTGAGATGTACGGGGCGCAGGGCACTGAAGCTTTCTTT	CASSEMYGAQGTEAFF
15	-	TRBJ2-5	TRBV9	TRBD1	TGTGCCAGCGGCATCCGTGACAGGGGTCAAGAGACCCAGTACTTC	CASGIRDRGQETQYF
15	-	TRBJ1-1	TRBV20-1	-	TGCAGTGCTGACTCCCCCGGGACGAGGAACACTGAAGCTTTCTTT	CSADSPGTRNTEAFF
14	-	TRBJ2-7	TRBV24-1	TRBD2	TGTGCCACCAGTGAAACCGGGACTAGCGATCTGCAGTACTTC	CATSETGTSDLQYF
15	-	TRBJ2-7	TRBV27	-	TGTGCCAGCAGTCCAACAGGGGGGGCTAATAACGAGCAGTACTTC	CASSPTGGANNEQYF
13	-	TRBJ2-7	TRBV4-1	-	TGCGCCAGCAGCCAAACGGACGGAGGCGAGCAGTACTTC	CASSQTDGGEQYF
15	-	TRBJ1-1	TRBV14	TRBD1	TGTGCCAGCAGCCGCCGACAGGGGTGGGGGACTGAAGCTTTCTTT	CASSRRQGWGTEAFF
16	-	TRBJ2-7	TRBV7-9	-	TGTGCCAGCAGCTTAGTCCAGGGGCTAGGGTCCTACGAGCAGTACTTC	CASSLVQGLGSYEQYF
14	few	TRBJ1-2	TRBV5-1	TRBD1	TGCGCCAGCAAGGAGACAGGGGGCGTATATGGCTACACCTTC	CASKETGGVYGYTF
13	few	TRBJ1-2	TRBV5-6	-	TGTGCCAGCAGGAGGGACCAGGGCTATGGCTGCACCTTC	CASRRDQGYGCTF
18	few	TRBJ2-5	TRBV4-2	TRBD1	TGTGCCAGCAGCCAAGATGGGGACAGGGGGCCTGGGGGGGAGACCCAGTACTTC	CASSQDGDRGPGGETQYF
19	-	TRBJ2-6	TRBV11-2	-	TGTGCCAGCAGCTCCCTTGGAGTAACTGTGTACTCTGGGGCCAACGTCCTGACTTTC	CASSSLGVTVYSGANVLTF
13	once	TRBJ2-7	TRBV3-1	-	TGTGCCAGCAGCGTGGGCTTCGCCTACGAGCAGTACTTC	CASSVGFAYEQYF
15	-	TRBJ2-1	TRBV15	-	TGTGCCACCAGCAGACCCGGACAGTCCTACAATGAGCAGTTCTTC	CATSRPGQSYNEQFF